The rows below give T cell receptor beta chains drawn from one sample of a study of monozygotic twins with cystic fibrosis. Some clones are missing from TCRdb's copy, which holds only in-frame ones; the method was immunoSEQ multiplex PCR. The data contain around 27,000 clones, approximately 90% of them seen just once; the ten biggest clones take up about 0.51%. The sequenced sample consisted of blood. These receptors came from a girl aged 2 to 10 with cystic fibrosis. The CDR3 runs from the conserved cysteine through the conserved F or W. Each record gives: V gene, D gene, clone size, J gene, CDR3 DNA, CDR3 protein. The D gene is left open where the match is weak. Expanded clones are given a class, and other clones once, few, many or no size at all.

v_call: TRBV18
d_call: TRBD1
clone_size: once
j_call: TRBJ1-4
cdr3_nt: TGTGCCAGCTCACTAACGGGAACAGGGGCAACTAATGAAAAACTGTTTTTT
cdr3_aa: CASSLTGTGATNEKLFF

v_call: TRBV4-2
d_call: -
clone_size: -
j_call: TRBJ2-4
cdr3_nt: TGTGCCAGCAGCCAAGATATCGGGGGTTTCGTCTTC
cdr3_aa: CASSQDIGGFVF

v_call: TRBV6-1
d_call: -
clone_size: few
j_call: TRBJ1-5
cdr3_nt: TGTGCCAGCAGTGAAACGGCAGGGTCACAACCCCAGCATTTT
cdr3_aa: CASSETAGSQPQHF

v_call: TRBV6-6
d_call: TRBD1
clone_size: once
j_call: TRBJ1-1
cdr3_nt: TGTGCCAGCAGTTCCGCAGGGGGGAACACTGAAGCTTTCTTT
cdr3_aa: CASSSAGGNTEAFF

v_call: TRBV2
d_call: -
clone_size: -
j_call: TRBJ2-5
cdr3_nt: TGTGCCAGCTCGGACGATCAGGGCGGAGAGACCCAGTACTTC
cdr3_aa: CASSDDQGGETQYF

v_call: TRBV6-5
d_call: -
clone_size: once
j_call: TRBJ1-2
cdr3_nt: TGTGCCAGCAGTTACTCGTCCGATTGGGGCTACACCTTC
cdr3_aa: CASSYSSDWGYTF

v_call: TRBV7-2
d_call: -
clone_size: -
j_call: TRBJ1-1
cdr3_nt: TGTGCCAGCAGCTTAGTTGGTTGGGACACTGAAGCTTTCTTT
cdr3_aa: CASSLVGWDTEAFF

v_call: TRBV4-1
d_call: TRBD1
clone_size: -
j_call: TRBJ2-7
cdr3_nt: TGCGCCAGCAGCCAAGGGAGACAGGGGGCGGAGGAGCAGTACTTC
cdr3_aa: CASSQGRQGAEEQYF

v_call: TRBV9
d_call: TRBD2
clone_size: -
j_call: TRBJ2-7
cdr3_nt: TGTGCCAGCAGCGTAGGGGGAGGGGCCGCTTCCTACGAGCAGTACTTC
cdr3_aa: CASSVGGGAASYEQYF

v_call: TRBV25-1
d_call: TRBD2
clone_size: -
j_call: TRBJ2-7
cdr3_nt: TGTGCCAGCAGTTCGACCGGGACTAGCTCCTACGAGCAGTACTTC
cdr3_aa: CASSSTGTSSYEQYF

v_call: TRBV19
d_call: -
clone_size: -
j_call: TRBJ1-2
cdr3_nt: TGTGCCAGTACCATGAGGCAGGGCACAACTAACTATGGCTACACCTTC
cdr3_aa: CASTMRQGTTNYGYTF

v_call: TRBV27
d_call: TRBD1
clone_size: -
j_call: TRBJ1-6
cdr3_nt: TGTGCCAGCAGTTTGCATCAACAGGGGCTCGGTTCACCCCTCCACTTT
cdr3_aa: CASSLHQQGLGSPLHF

v_call: TRBV29-1
d_call: -
clone_size: -
j_call: TRBJ2-7
cdr3_nt: TGCAGCGTTGTCGCCCCATTCAGCTCCTACGAGCAGTACTTC
cdr3_aa: CSVVAPFSSYEQYF

v_call: TRBV19
d_call: TRBD1
clone_size: -
j_call: TRBJ1-1
cdr3_nt: TGTGCCAGTAGCCGGACAGGGATTGAGGCTTTCTTT
cdr3_aa: CASSRTGIEAFF

v_call: TRBV6-6
d_call: -
clone_size: -
j_call: TRBJ2-1
cdr3_nt: TGTGCCAGCAGTTACTCGGCTCCCCGTTACAATGAGCAGTTCTTC
cdr3_aa: CASSYSAPRYNEQFF

v_call: TRBV7-2
d_call: -
clone_size: few
j_call: TRBJ1-2
cdr3_nt: TGTGCCAGCAGCTTAGCCGCAGGGGCGCGCACCTTC
cdr3_aa: CASSLAAGARTF

v_call: TRBV7-8
d_call: -
clone_size: -
j_call: TRBJ2-5
cdr3_nt: TGTGCCAGCAGCGTGGACTCTCCGTGGACCCAGTACTTC
cdr3_aa: CASSVDSPWTQYF

v_call: TRBV5-6
d_call: TRBD1
clone_size: -
j_call: TRBJ1-2
cdr3_nt: TGTGCCAGCAGCTTGGCCATTGGGACAGGGGGCAGGTATGGCTACACCTTC
cdr3_aa: CASSLAIGTGGRYGYTF

v_call: TRBV5-1
d_call: TRBD1
clone_size: -
j_call: TRBJ2-5
cdr3_nt: TGCGCCAGCAGCTTGGGAAACAGGGGGGAGACCCAGTACTTC
cdr3_aa: CASSLGNRGETQYF

v_call: TRBV27
d_call: -
clone_size: few
j_call: TRBJ1-1
cdr3_nt: TGTGCCAGCAGTCCGGGGTGGCGGAACACTGAAGCTTTCTTT
cdr3_aa: CASSPGWRNTEAFF

v_call: TRBV19
d_call: -
clone_size: -
j_call: TRBJ1-1
cdr3_nt: TGTGCCAGTAGTATTTCTGAGGGTACTGAAGCTTTCTTT
cdr3_aa: CASSISEGTEAFF

v_call: TRBV10-3
d_call: TRBD1
clone_size: -
j_call: TRBJ1-5
cdr3_nt: TGTGCCATCAGTCCGGGACAGGAGTATCAGCCCCAGCATTTT
cdr3_aa: CAISPGQEYQPQHF

v_call: TRBV6-5
d_call: -
clone_size: -
j_call: TRBJ2-1
cdr3_nt: TGTGCCAGCAGTAGGGGACCTGGCCTGTACAATGAGCAGTTCTTC
cdr3_aa: CASSRGPGLYNEQFF

v_call: TRBV4-1
d_call: -
clone_size: -
j_call: TRBJ2-5
cdr3_nt: TGCGCCAGCAGCCAATCAACAGCCAGGGATGGGGAGACCCAGTACTTC
cdr3_aa: CASSQSTARDGETQYF

v_call: TRBV10-3
d_call: -
clone_size: once
j_call: TRBJ2-3
cdr3_nt: TGTGCCATCAGGACGGACTTAGCGGGCACAGATACGCAGTATTTT
cdr3_aa: CAIRTDLAGTDTQYF

v_call: TRBV30
d_call: -
clone_size: -
j_call: TRBJ1-3
cdr3_nt: TGTGCCTGGGGCGGCCCCCGGGACCCGAACTCTGGAAACACCATATATTTT
cdr3_aa: CAWGGPRDPNSGNTIYF

v_call: TRBV27
d_call: -
clone_size: -
j_call: TRBJ2-3
cdr3_nt: TGTGCCAGCAGTTTCAGAGATACGCAGTATTTT
cdr3_aa: CASSFRDTQYF

v_call: TRBV6-5
d_call: -
clone_size: -
j_call: TRBJ1-6
cdr3_nt: TGTGCCAGCAGTTTCGGCCGGGGACAAAACAATTCACCCCTCCACTTT
cdr3_aa: CASSFGRGQNNSPLHF

v_call: TRBV25-1
d_call: -
clone_size: once
j_call: TRBJ1-1
cdr3_nt: TGTGCCAGCAGCCCTACGGGACGGTTGAACACTGAAGCTTTCTTT
cdr3_aa: CASSPTGRLNTEAFF

v_call: TRBV30
d_call: -
clone_size: -
j_call: TRBJ2-7
cdr3_nt: TGTGCCTGTGGACGGGGCGCCTACGAGCAGTACTTC
cdr3_aa: CACGRGAYEQYF

v_call: TRBV5-1
d_call: TRBD1
clone_size: -
j_call: TRBJ1-1
cdr3_nt: TGCGCCAGCAGCTTGGTAGGACAGGGGCCCCTTCGCGATACGAACACTGAAGCTTTCTTT
cdr3_aa: CASSLVGQGPLRDTNTEAFF

v_call: TRBV7-3
d_call: TRBD1
clone_size: -
j_call: TRBJ2-2
cdr3_nt: TGTGCCAGCAGCGCCTCCGGGACAGGGGCCGGGGAGCTGTTTTTT
cdr3_aa: CASSASGTGAGELFF

v_call: TRBV6-1
d_call: -
clone_size: -
j_call: TRBJ2-3
cdr3_nt: TGTGCCAGCACCGTTTCAGATACGCAGTATTTT
cdr3_aa: CASTVSDTQYF

v_call: TRBV6-4
d_call: -
clone_size: once
j_call: TRBJ2-3
cdr3_nt: TGTGCCAGCAGTGGAGGGGGAAGCACAGATACGCAGTATTTT
cdr3_aa: CASSGGGSTDTQYF

v_call: TRBV6-6
d_call: -
clone_size: -
j_call: TRBJ1-2
cdr3_nt: TGTGCCAGCAGTTACAGGGGGTCTAACTATGGCTACACCTTC
cdr3_aa: CASSYRGSNYGYTF

v_call: TRBV30
d_call: -
clone_size: -
j_call: TRBJ1-1
cdr3_nt: TGTGCTTCAAATTTCGGGACTGAAGCTTTCTTT
cdr3_aa: CASNFGTEAFF

v_call: TRBV6-1
d_call: TRBD2
clone_size: -
j_call: TRBJ2-7
cdr3_nt: TGTGCCAGCAGTGAACCCCCGGGGAGGGGCTCCTCCTACGAGCAGTACTTC
cdr3_aa: CASSEPPGRGSSYEQYF

v_call: TRBV27
d_call: -
clone_size: -
j_call: TRBJ2-7
cdr3_nt: TGTGCCAGCAGGCAGGGGGGCGAGCAGTACTTC
cdr3_aa: CASRQGGEQYF

v_call: TRBV5-6
d_call: -
clone_size: -
j_call: TRBJ1-1
cdr3_nt: TGTGCCAGCAGCTTGAACCGCTGGGTCACTGAAGCTTTCTTT
cdr3_aa: CASSLNRWVTEAFF

v_call: TRBV5-6
d_call: -
clone_size: -
j_call: TRBJ1-2
cdr3_nt: TGTGCCAGCAGCTTGGCCGGGATCAGCTATGGCTACACCTTC
cdr3_aa: CASSLAGISYGYTF

v_call: TRBV27
d_call: -
clone_size: -
j_call: TRBJ1-2
cdr3_nt: TGTGCCAGCAGTTTAAGGGGTATGCTTGGCTACACCTTC
cdr3_aa: CASSLRGMLGYTF

v_call: TRBV2
d_call: -
clone_size: -
j_call: TRBJ1-3
cdr3_nt: TGTGCCAGCAGCAGAATCTCGGGAGGGGCCAACTCTGGAAACACCATATATTTT
cdr3_aa: CASSRISGGANSGNTIYF

v_call: TRBV7-8
d_call: -
clone_size: -
j_call: TRBJ2-1
cdr3_nt: TGTGCCAGCAGCTTATGGGGGCGCGGGGATTCCTCCTACAATGAGCAGTTCTTC
cdr3_aa: CASSLWGRGDSSYNEQFF

v_call: TRBV7-9
d_call: TRBD1
clone_size: -
j_call: TRBJ2-2
cdr3_nt: TGTGCCAGCAGCTTACCCCTCGACAGGGCGAACACCGGGGAGCTGTTTTTT
cdr3_aa: CASSLPLDRANTGELFF

v_call: TRBV6-5
d_call: -
clone_size: -
j_call: TRBJ2-1
cdr3_nt: TGTGCCAGCAGTTACGCTCAGAAAAATGAGCAGTTCTTC
cdr3_aa: CASSYAQKNEQFF

v_call: TRBV27
d_call: TRBD2
clone_size: -
j_call: TRBJ2-7
cdr3_nt: TGTGCCAGCAGTTTTCTAGCGGGGAACTACGAGCAGTACTTC
cdr3_aa: CASSFLAGNYEQYF

v_call: TRBV6-4
d_call: TRBD2
clone_size: -
j_call: TRBJ2-2
cdr3_nt: TGTGCCAGCAGTGACAAATTCAGCGGGGGAGGTCCCGGGGAGCTGTTTTTT
cdr3_aa: CASSDKFSGGGPGELFF

v_call: TRBV5-6
d_call: TRBD2
clone_size: once
j_call: TRBJ2-1
cdr3_nt: TGTGCCAGCAGCTTGAACACGGGGGGGCAGTTCTTC
cdr3_aa: CASSLNTGGQFF

v_call: TRBV5-8
d_call: -
clone_size: -
j_call: TRBJ1-4
cdr3_nt: TGTGCCAGCACCGGGACGTGGGGTAATGAAAAACTGTTTTTT
cdr3_aa: CASTGTWGNEKLFF

v_call: TRBV6-4
d_call: -
clone_size: once
j_call: TRBJ2-2
cdr3_nt: TGTGCCAGCAGCTCCTCCTCCGCGGGCGCGAACACCGGGGAGCTGTTTTTT
cdr3_aa: CASSSSSAGANTGELFF

v_call: TRBV2
d_call: TRBD1
clone_size: -
j_call: TRBJ2-3
cdr3_nt: TGTGCCAGCAGTGGAACAGGGGGTACCACAGATACGCAGTATTTT
cdr3_aa: CASSGTGGTTDTQYF

v_call: TRBV2
d_call: -
clone_size: -
j_call: TRBJ1-4
cdr3_nt: TGTGCCAGCAGTGAAAGGTCAGGGGCGTGGGAAAAACTGTTTTTT
cdr3_aa: CASSERSGAWEKLFF

v_call: TRBV14
d_call: -
clone_size: once
j_call: TRBJ2-1
cdr3_nt: TGTGCCAGCAGCCAACTACGAGCCTACAATGAGCAGTTCTTC
cdr3_aa: CASSQLRAYNEQFF

v_call: TRBV2
d_call: TRBD1
clone_size: -
j_call: TRBJ2-1
cdr3_nt: TGTGCCAGCACGAGAGACAGGGGGTCCTACAATGAGCAGTTCTTC
cdr3_aa: CASTRDRGSYNEQFF

v_call: TRBV29-1
d_call: -
clone_size: -
j_call: TRBJ2-1
cdr3_nt: TGCAGCGTGGTTGACACGGCCCTGACCAATGAGCAGTTCTTC
cdr3_aa: CSVVDTALTNEQFF

v_call: TRBV5-1
d_call: -
clone_size: -
j_call: TRBJ2-5
cdr3_nt: TGCGCCAGCAGCTTAGGTTACCAAGAGACCCAGTACTTC
cdr3_aa: CASSLGYQETQYF

v_call: TRBV27
d_call: TRBD1
clone_size: -
j_call: TRBJ1-2
cdr3_nt: TGTGCCAGCAGTAACAGGGGGCGCGTAAGTGGCTACACCTTC
cdr3_aa: CASSNRGRVSGYTF

v_call: TRBV7-2
d_call: -
clone_size: once
j_call: TRBJ1-2
cdr3_nt: TGTGCCAGCAGCCCCGGGACTGCTTATGGCTACACCTTC
cdr3_aa: CASSPGTAYGYTF

v_call: TRBV14
d_call: -
clone_size: -
j_call: TRBJ1-2
cdr3_nt: TGTGCCAGCAGCCAAGTGGGGGGTTCCTATGGCTACACCTTC
cdr3_aa: CASSQVGGSYGYTF